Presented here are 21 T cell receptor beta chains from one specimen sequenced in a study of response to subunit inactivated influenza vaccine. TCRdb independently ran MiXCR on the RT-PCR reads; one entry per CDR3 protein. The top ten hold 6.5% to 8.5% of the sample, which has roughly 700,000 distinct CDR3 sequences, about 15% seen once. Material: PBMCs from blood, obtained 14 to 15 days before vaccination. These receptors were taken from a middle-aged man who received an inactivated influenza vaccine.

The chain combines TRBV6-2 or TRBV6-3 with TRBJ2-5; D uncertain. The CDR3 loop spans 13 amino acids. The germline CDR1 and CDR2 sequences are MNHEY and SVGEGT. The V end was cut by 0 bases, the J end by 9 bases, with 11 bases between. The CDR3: CASSYSDRQAQYF. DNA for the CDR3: TGTGCCAGCAGTTACTCGGACCGCCAAGCCCAGTACTTC.

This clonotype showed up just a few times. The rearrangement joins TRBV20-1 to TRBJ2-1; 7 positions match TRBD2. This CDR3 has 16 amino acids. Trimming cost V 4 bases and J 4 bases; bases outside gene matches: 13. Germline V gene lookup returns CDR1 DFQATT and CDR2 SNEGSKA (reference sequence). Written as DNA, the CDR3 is TGCAGTGCTACGATGGGGGGGGGAGTTGTTTACAATGAGCAGTTCTTC. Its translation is CSATMGGGVVYNEQFF.

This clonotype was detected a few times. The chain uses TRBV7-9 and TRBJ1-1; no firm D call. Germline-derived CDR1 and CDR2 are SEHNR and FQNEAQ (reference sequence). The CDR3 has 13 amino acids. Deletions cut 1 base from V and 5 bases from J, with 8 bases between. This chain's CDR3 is CASSLDPNTEAFF. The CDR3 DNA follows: TGTGCCAGCAGCTTAGATCCGAATACTGAAGCTTTCTTT.

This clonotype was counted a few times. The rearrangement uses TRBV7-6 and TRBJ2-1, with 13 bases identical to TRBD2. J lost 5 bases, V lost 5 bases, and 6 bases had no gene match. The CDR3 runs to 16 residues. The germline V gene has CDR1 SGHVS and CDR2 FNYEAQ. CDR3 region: CASSPGLAGFNNEQFF. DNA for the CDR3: TGTGCCAGCAGCCCGGGACTAGCGGGGTTCAACAATGAGCAGTTCTTC. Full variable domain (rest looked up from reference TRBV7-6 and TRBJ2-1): GAGVSQSPRYKVTKRGQDVALRCDPISGHVSLYWYRQALGQGPEFLTYFNYEAQQDKSGLPNDRFSAERPEGSISTLTIQRTEQRDSAMYRCASSPGLAGFNNEQFFGPGTRLTVL.

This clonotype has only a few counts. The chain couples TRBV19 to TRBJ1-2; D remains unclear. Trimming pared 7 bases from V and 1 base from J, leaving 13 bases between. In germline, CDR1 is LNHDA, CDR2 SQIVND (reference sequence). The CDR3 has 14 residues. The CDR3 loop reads CASMDRSFNYGYTF. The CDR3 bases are TGTGCCAGTATGGACCGATCTTTTAACTATGGCTACACCTTC.

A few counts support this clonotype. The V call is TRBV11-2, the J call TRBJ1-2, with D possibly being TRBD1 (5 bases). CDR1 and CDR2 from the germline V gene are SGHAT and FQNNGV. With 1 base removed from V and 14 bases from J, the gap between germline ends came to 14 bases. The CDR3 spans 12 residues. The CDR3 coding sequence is TGTGCCAGCAGCTTAGTAGGAGGGGCGAGTACCTTC. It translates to CASSLVGGASTF.

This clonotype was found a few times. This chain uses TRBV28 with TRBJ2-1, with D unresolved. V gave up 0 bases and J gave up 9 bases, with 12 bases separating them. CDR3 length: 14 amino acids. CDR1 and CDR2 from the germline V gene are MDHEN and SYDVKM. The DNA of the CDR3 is TGTGCCAGCAGTTTATGGTCTGACCGACCTGAGCAGTTCTTC. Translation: CASSLWSDRPEQFF.

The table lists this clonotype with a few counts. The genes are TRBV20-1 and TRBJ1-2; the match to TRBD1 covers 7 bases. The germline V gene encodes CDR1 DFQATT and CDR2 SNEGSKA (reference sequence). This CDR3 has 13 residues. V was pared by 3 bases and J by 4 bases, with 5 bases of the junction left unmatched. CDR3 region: CSASIGTAYGYTF. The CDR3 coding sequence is TGCAGTGCTAGCATCGGGACAGCCTATGGCTACACCTTC.

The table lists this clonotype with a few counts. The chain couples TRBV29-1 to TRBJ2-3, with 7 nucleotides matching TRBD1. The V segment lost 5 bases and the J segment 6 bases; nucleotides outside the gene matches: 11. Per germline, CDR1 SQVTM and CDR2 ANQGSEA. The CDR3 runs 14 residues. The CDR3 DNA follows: TGCAGCGTTCCTGGGACAGTTTTGGCGGATACGCAGTATTTT. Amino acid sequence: CSVPGTVLADTQYF.

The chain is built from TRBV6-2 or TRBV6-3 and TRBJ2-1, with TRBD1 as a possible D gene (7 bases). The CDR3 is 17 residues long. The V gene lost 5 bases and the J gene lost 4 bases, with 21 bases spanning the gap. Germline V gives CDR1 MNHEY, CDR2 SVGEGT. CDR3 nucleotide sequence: TGTGCCAGCAGTCCCCAGCAGGGGGGCATTACTTACAATGAGCAGTTCTTC. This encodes CASSPQQGGITYNEQFF.

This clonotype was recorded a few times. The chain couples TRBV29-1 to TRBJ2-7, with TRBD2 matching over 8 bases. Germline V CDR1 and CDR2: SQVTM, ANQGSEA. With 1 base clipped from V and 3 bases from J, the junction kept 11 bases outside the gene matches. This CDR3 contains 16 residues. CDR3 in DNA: TGCAGCGTTGAAGCGATTGGAGGCGGGAGGAGCTACGAGCAGTACTTC. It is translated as CSVEAIGGGRSYEQYF.

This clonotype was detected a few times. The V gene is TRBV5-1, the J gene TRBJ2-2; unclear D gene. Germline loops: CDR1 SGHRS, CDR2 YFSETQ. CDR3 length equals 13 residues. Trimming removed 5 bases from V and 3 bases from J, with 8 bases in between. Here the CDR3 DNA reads TGCGCCAGCAGGGCTACGGACACCGGGGAGCTGTTTTTT. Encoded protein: CASRATDTGELFF.

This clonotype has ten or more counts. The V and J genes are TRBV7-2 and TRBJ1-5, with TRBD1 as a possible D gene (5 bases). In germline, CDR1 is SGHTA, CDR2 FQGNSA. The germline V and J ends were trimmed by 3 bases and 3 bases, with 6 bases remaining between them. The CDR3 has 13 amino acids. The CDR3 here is CASSLGVNQPQHF. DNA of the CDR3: TGTGCCAGCAGCTTGGGGGTCAATCAGCCCCAGCATTTT.

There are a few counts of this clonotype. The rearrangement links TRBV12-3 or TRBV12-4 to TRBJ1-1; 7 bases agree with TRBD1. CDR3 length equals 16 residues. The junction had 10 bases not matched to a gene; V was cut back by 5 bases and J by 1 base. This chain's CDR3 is CASSLGQLRGNTEAFF. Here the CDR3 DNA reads TGTGCCAGCAGTCTGGGACAGCTTCGGGGGAACACTGAAGCTTTCTTT.

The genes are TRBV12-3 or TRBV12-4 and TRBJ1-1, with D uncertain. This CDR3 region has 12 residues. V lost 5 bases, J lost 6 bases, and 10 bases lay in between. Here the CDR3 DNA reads TGTGCCAGCAGTCAGGTGTGGGCTGAAGCTTTCTTT. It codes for CASSQVWAEAFF.

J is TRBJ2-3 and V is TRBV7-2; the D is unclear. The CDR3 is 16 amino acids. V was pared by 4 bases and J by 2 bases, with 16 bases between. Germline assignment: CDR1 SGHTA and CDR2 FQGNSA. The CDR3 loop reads CASSYTTRGITDTQYF. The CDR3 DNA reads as TGTGCCAGCAGCTACACCACTCGTGGGATCACAGATACGCAGTATTTT.

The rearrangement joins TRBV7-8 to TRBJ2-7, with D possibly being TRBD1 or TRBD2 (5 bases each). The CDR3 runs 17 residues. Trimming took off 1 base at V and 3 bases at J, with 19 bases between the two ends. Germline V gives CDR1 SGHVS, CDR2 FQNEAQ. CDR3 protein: CASSLGSSGRTNYEQYF. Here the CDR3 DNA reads TGTGCCAGCAGCTTAGGCTCTTCAGGGAGAACTAACTACGAGCAGTACTTC.

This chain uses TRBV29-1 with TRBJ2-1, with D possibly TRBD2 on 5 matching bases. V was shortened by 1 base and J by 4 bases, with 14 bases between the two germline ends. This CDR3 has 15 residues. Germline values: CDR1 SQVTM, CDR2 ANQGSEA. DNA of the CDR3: TGCAGCGTTGAAGTCTCTTGCACGGGATACAATGAGCAGTTCTTC. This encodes CSVEVSCTGYNEQFF.

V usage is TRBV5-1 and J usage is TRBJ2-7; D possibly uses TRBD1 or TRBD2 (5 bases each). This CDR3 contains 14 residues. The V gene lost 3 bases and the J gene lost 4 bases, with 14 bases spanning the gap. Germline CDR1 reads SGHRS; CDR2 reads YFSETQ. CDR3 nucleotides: TGCGCCAGCAGCTGGACCGGGACGGAATACGAGCAGTACTTC. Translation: CASSWTGTEYEQYF.

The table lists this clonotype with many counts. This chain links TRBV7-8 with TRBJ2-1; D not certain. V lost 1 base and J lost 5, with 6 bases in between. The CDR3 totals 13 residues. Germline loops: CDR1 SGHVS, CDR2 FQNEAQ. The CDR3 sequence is CASSLEFNNEQFF. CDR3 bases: TGTGCCAGCAGCTTAGAGTTTAACAATGAGCAGTTCTTC.

In nucleotides, the CDR3 is TGTGCCAGCATCCCCTTTACCGGGGAGCTGTTTTTT. Translated, it gives CASIPFTGELFF. This chain connects TRBV2 to TRBJ2-2; D call uncertain. V lost 7 bases to trimming and J lost 5 bases, with 8 bases between them. The CDR3 runs 12 residues. CDR1 and CDR2 from the germline V gene are SNHLY and FYNNEI. The full variable domain, its missing parts supplied by reference TRBV2 and TRBJ2-2, is EPEVTQTPSHQVTQMGQEVILRCVPISNHLYFYWYRQILGQKVEFLVSFYNNEISEKSEIFDDQFSVERPDGSNFTLKIRSTKLEDSAMYFCASIPFTGELFFGEGSRLTVL.